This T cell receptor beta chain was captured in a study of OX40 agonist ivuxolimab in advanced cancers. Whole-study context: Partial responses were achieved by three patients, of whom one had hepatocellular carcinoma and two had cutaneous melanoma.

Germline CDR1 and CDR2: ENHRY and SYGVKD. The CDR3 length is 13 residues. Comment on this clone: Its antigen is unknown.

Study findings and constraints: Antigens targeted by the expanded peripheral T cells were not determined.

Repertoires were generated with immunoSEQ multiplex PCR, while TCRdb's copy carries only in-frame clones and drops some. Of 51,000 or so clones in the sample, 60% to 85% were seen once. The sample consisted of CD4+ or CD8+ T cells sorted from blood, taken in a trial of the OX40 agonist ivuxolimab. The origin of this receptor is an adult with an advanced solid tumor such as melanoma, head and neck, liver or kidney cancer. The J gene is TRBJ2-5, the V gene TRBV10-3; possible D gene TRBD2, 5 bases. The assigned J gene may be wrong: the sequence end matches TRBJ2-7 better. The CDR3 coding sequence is TGTGCCATCACCCCGACGGGATCCTACGAGCAGTACTTC. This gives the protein CAITPTGSYEQYF.